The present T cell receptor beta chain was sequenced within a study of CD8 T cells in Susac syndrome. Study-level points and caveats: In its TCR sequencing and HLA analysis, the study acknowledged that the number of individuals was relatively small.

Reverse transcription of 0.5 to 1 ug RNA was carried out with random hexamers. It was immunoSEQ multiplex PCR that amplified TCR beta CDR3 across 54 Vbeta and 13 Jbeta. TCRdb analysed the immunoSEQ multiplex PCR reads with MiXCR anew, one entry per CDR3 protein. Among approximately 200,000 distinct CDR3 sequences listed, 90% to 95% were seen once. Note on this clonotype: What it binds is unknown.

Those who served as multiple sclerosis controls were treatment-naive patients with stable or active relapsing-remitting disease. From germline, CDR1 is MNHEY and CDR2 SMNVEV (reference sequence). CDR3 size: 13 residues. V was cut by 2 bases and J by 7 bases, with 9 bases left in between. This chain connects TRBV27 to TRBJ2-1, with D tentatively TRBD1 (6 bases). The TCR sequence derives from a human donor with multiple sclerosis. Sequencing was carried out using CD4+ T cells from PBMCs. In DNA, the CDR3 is TGTGCCAGCAGTTTAAAGGGGGTTAATGAGCAGTTCTTC. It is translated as CASSLKGVNEQFF.